This T cell receptor beta chain was found in a study of blood T cells in healthy people across ages. Primed by a sample-barcoded 5' primer and a J-beta primer mix, a second PCR proceeded for about 7 to 11 cycles. TCRdb ran MiXCR on the 5' RACE reads and lists one entry per CDR3 protein. The table records about 1.8 million distinct CDR3 sequences, about 49% of them present only once. Germline V gene lookup returns CDR1 DFQATT and CDR2 SNEGSKA (reference sequence). The CDR3 is made up of 15 amino acids. Deletions cut 4 bases from V and 0 bases from J, with 14 bases between. Every donor provided 9.5 to 10 milliliters of peripheral blood. Study results and caveats: The unknown donor CMV status may have confounded expanded clonotype changes. Using unsorted PBMCs precluded a conclusive naive versus antigen-experienced comparison.

As concerns this clonotype: The antigen remains undetermined.

The chain joins TRBV20-1 to TRBJ2-3; D may be TRBD2 (6 bases). This TCR was sampled from a woman aged 40 to 50 in good health. Sequencing input: blood. The CDR3 is CSAISGVESTDTQYF. CDR3 DNA: TGCAGTGCTATATCGGGGGTGGAAAGCACAGATACGCAGTATTTT.